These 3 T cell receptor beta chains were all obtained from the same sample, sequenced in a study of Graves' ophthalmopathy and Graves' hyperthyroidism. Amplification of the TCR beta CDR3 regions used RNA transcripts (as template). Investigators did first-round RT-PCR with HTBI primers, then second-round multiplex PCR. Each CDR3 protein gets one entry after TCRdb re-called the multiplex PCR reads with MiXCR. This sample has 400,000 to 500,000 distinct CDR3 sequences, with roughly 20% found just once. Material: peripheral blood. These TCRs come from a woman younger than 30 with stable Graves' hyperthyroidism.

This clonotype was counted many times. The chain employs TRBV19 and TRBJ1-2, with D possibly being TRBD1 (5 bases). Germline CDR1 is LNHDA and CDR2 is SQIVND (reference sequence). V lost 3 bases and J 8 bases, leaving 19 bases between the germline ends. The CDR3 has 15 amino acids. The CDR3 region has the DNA TGTGCCAGTAGTATCATCGCAGGGCCCCGGGGCGGCTACACCTTC. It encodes CASSIIAGPRGGYTF.

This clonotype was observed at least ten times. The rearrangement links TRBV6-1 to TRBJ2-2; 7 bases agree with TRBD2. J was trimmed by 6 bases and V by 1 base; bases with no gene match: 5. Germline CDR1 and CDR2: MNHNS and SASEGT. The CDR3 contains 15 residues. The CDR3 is CASSEVRSGAGELFF. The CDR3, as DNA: TGTGCCAGCAGTGAAGTTAGAAGCGGGGCCGGGGAGCTGTTTTTT.

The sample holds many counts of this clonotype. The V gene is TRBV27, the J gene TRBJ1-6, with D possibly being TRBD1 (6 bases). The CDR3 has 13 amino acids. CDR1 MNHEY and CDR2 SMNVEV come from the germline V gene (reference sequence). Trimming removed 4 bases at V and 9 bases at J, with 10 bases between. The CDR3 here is CASSSTGFSPLHF. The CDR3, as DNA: TGTGCCAGCAGTTCAACAGGGTTTTCACCCCTCCACTTT.